The present entry profiles one T cell receptor beta chain with its context. The V segment lost 8 bases and the J segment 7 bases; nucleotides outside the gene matches: 10. CDR3 size: 14 residues. The germline V gene has CDR1 LGHNT and CDR2 FRNRAP. The data derive from a study of control samples from healthy donors and cancer patients. The table came from immunoSEQ multiplex PCR; TCRdb's copy has only in-frame clones and leaves some out. Seen here are around 180,000 clones, approximately 94% observed once, and the top ten hold 1.3%. Material for sequencing was blood. The clonotype was recovered from a young woman in good health. V and J are TRBV12-5 and TRBJ2-1, with 8 nucleotides matching TRBD1. This CDR3 is CASRPTGVRNEQFF. The CDR3 nucleotides are TGTGCTAGTAGGCCGACAGGGGTCCGGAATGAGCAGTTCTTC.